This T cell receptor (beta chain) stems from a study of blood T cell repertoires in COVID-19. Study-level information: Samples came from the United States, Italy and Spain, spanning acute and convalescent COVID-19. PBMCs, B-cell-depleted T cells, or T cells were the source of the cDNA or gDNA that made up the material.

Trimming removed 3 bases from V and 4 bases from J, with 10 bases in between. The CDR3 loop spans 13 amino acids. Germline V gives CDR1 SGHDT, CDR2 YYEEEE. Original analysis: By means of reference gene primer amplification, nucleated cell counts were estimated. Clones were read by immunoSEQ multiplex PCR, and TCRdb kept only the in-frame ones, dropping some. V and J calls and clone size are given by that table; D and trimming were obtained from the DNA. The sample includes 300,000 to 350,000 clones, around 90% of them seen just once. Sequences were obtained from peripheral blood. V is TRBV5-6 and J is TRBJ1-2, with a weak D call TRBD1 (6 bases). The sequence was obtained from a woman between 18 and 30 years old who had recovered from COVID-19. CDR3 coding DNA: TGTGCCAGCAGCTCCGGACAGCTCTATGGCTACACCTTC. Translating it yields CASSSGQLYGYTF.